One and the same sample provided the 8 T cell receptor beta chains below, sequenced in a study of blood T cells in healthy people across ages (dated by TCRdb to about 2015). The library relied on 5' RACE. Sequencing was carried out with an Illumina HiSeq 2500. A second PCR of about 6 to 12 cycles was run with a J-beta primer mix and a sample-barcoded 5' primer. TCRdb handled the public reads itself, with Q25 trimming in fastp and clone calling in MiXCR, and kept productive beta chains. Rows are unified per CDR3 protein, each entry keeping the most common DNA and genes. In all, the sample holds 1.5 million to 2 million distinct CDR3 sequences, and 30% to 40% of those were seen once. Jointly, the top ten make up roughly 12% of the sample. The sequenced material came from blood. These receptors were obtained from a woman aged 25 to 39 in good health.

The V and J genes are TRBV24-1 and TRBJ2-3, with a tentative D call TRBD2 (6 bases). This CDR3 has 14 residues. Germline values: CDR1 KGHDR, CDR2 SFDVKD. Trimming stripped 5 bases from V and 0 bases from J, with 8 bases between. CDR3 bases: TGTGCCACCAGTGCCGGGAGTAGCACAGATACGCAGTATTTT. This sequence encodes CATSAGSSTDTQYF.

This clonotype has only a few counts. The chain has TRBV6-5 and TRBJ2-7; D perhaps matches TRBD1 (5 bases). Trimming cost V 5 bases and J 0 bases, with 11 bases left between them. The CDR3 contains 14 residues. Germline V gives CDR1 MNHEY, CDR2 SVGAGI. The CDR3 coding sequence is TGTGCCAGCAGTATCCAGGGCGCCTCCTACGAGCAGTACTTC. It yields the protein CASSIQGASYEQYF.

V is TRBV5-1 and J is TRBJ2-5; TRBD2 might be the D (6 bases). The CDR3 has 15 amino acids. V was clipped by 2 bases and J by 5 bases, with 16 bases between them. Per the germline V gene, CDR1 is SGHRS and CDR2 is YFSETQ. The chain's CDR3 is CASSLGGDLGETQYF. The DNA for the CDR3 is TGCGCCAGCAGCTTAGGAGGGGATCTCGGGGAGACCCAGTACTTC.

This clonotype has a handful of counts. This chain connects TRBV6-6 to TRBJ1-2, with a tentative D call TRBD1 (5 bases). CDR3 length: 13 residues. The V and J ends lost 4 bases and 5 bases respectively, with 11 bases between them. In germline, CDR1 is MNHNY, CDR2 SVGAGI (reference sequence). CDR3 in amino acids: CASSFPGRYGYTF. Written as DNA, the CDR3 is TGTGCCAGCAGTTTCCCAGGGAGATATGGCTACACCTTC.

The V call is TRBV3-1, the J call TRBJ2-7, with no clear D. The CDR3 runs 14 residues. Germline CDR1 and CDR2: LGHDT and YNNKEL (reference sequence). V shed 4 bases and J shed 2 bases, with 12 bases lying between them. For the CDR3, the DNA is TGTGCCAGCAGCCCTGGTGCAGCTACCTACGAGCAGTACTTC. Translation: CASSPGAATYEQYF.

This clonotype was observed many times. The J gene is TRBJ2-7, the V gene TRBV7-2; 8 nucleotides match TRBD2. The V segment lost 6 bases and the J segment 5 bases; nucleotides outside the gene matches: 12. The V gene's germline CDR1 is SGHTA and CDR2 FQGNSA. The CDR3 contains 15 residues. Here the CDR3 DNA reads TGTGCCAGCAGTCGTCTCGCGGGAGGAAAAGACGAGCAGTACTTC. Protein product: CASSRLAGGKDEQYF. The whole variable domain, filled in from reference TRBV7-2 and TRBJ2-7, reads GAGVSQSPSNKVTEKGKDVELRCDPISGHTALYWYRQSLGQGLEFLIYFQGNSAPDKSGLPSDRFSAERTGGSVSTLTIQRTQQEDSAVYLCASSRLAGGKDEQYFGPGTRLTVT.

The V call is TRBV11-2, the J call TRBJ2-3, with D uncertain. This CDR3 has 15 residues. Trimming pared 0 bases from V and 2 bases from J, leaving 9 bases between. The germline V gene has CDR1 SGHAT and CDR2 FQNNGV. CDR3 residues: CASSLESDTTDTQYF. The DNA of the CDR3 is TGTGCCAGCAGCTTAGAGTCAGACACCACAGATACGCAGTATTTT.

With regard to this clonotype: A read error may be the cause here, since a much bigger clone is one base away. V and J are TRBV20-1 and TRBJ2-1; 9 bases agree with TRBD2. The CDR3 loop spans 16 amino acids. The junction had 12 bases not matched to a gene; V was cut back by 5 bases and J by 4 bases. Germline CDR1 is DFQATT and CDR2 is SNEGSKA (reference sequence). In DNA, the CDR3 is TGCAGTGCTCTTCCTTCTAGCGGGGTACAGTACAATGAGCAGTTCTTC. Protein product: CSALPSSGVQYNEQFF.